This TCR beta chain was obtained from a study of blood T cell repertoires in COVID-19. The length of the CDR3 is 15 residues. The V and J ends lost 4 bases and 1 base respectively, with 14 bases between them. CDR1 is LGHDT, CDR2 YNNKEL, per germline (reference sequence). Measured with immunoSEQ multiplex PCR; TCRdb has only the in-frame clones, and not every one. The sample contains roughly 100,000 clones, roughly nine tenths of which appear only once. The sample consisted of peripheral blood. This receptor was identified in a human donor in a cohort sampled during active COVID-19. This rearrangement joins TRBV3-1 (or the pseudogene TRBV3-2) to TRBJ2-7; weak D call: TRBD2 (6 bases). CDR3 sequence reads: CASSPVEGPSYEQYF. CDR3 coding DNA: TGTGCCAGCAGCCCGGTGGAGGGGCCGTCCTACGAGCAGTACTTC.